These T cell receptor beta chains were read from a single sample in a study of shared clonotypes between healthy human individuals. TCRdb's copy holds only in-frame clones and misses some; the assay was immunoSEQ multiplex PCR. Found here are nearly 500,000 clones, 76% of them singletons; the top ten hold around 13%. Sample: PBMCs. All receptors come from a woman aged 40 to 50 in good health. Some clones in this sample may be carry-over from other donors' samples. CDR3s leave out the opening cysteine and the closing phenylalanine or tryptophan.

v_gene: TRBV5-6; j_gene: TRBJ2-7; CDR3aa: ASSNPSGRTSYEQY
v_gene: TRBV28; j_gene: TRBJ2-3; CDR3aa: ASSDPSTDTQY
v_gene: TRBV5-1; j_gene: TRBJ2-5; CDR3aa: ASSTRLAGAETQY
v_gene: TRBV30; j_gene: TRBJ1-1; CDR3aa: AWSAGTLNTEAF
v_gene: TRBV4-3; j_gene: TRBJ2-1; CDR3aa: ASSQSVSRKGYNEQF
v_gene: TRBV6-5; j_gene: TRBJ1-5; CDR3aa: ASSRLQGNDQPQH
v_gene: TRBV11-2; j_gene: TRBJ2-1; CDR3aa: ASSWSSGYNEQF
v_gene: TRBV29-1; j_gene: TRBJ1-5; CDR3aa: SVGDRDRPQH
v_gene: TRBV7-6; j_gene: .; CDR3aa: ASSLDDRGYEQY
v_gene: TRBV7-3; j_gene: TRBJ2-1; CDR3aa: ASSPTSERDLRNEQF
v_gene: TRBV6-1; j_gene: TRBJ2-7; CDR3aa: ASIPSFYEQY
v_gene: TRBV7-8; j_gene: TRBJ1-2; CDR3aa: ASSPPRNRGFYGYT
v_gene: TRBV19; j_gene: TRBJ1-5; CDR3aa: ASSISGLLWGQPQH
v_gene: TRBV6-1; j_gene: TRBJ1-2; CDR3aa: ASSEAQGRYGYT
v_gene: TRBV7-8; j_gene: TRBJ2-7; CDR3aa: ASSHRDSSYEQY
v_gene: TRBV5-1; j_gene: TRBJ1-2; CDR3aa: ASSLAQGSSGYT
v_gene: TRBV29-1; j_gene: TRBJ1-2; CDR3aa: SVDRVGTGDYGYT
v_gene: TRBV29-1; j_gene: TRBJ2-3; CDR3aa: STEGPTSTDTQY
v_gene: TRBV28; j_gene: TRBJ2-7; CDR3aa: ASRRNRGEQY
v_gene: TRBV7-3; j_gene: TRBJ1-2; CDR3aa: ASSLESRGRSGYT
v_gene: TRBV6-6; j_gene: TRBJ2-5; CDR3aa: ASSSPGLAGEETQY
v_gene: TRBV29-1; j_gene: TRBJ1-5; CDR3aa: SVAEGDQPQH
v_gene: TRBV28; j_gene: TRBJ1-5; CDR3aa: ASSWDIGNQPQH
v_gene: TRBV7-2; j_gene: TRBJ2-2; CDR3aa: ASSLDRTGELF
v_gene: TRBV30; j_gene: TRBJ2-5; CDR3aa: AWSELAGWEETQY
v_gene: TRBV9; j_gene: TRBJ1-1; CDR3aa: ASSARTGGNTEAF
v_gene: TRBV28; j_gene: TRBJ2-7; CDR3aa: ASSSTLAGKGGTHYEQY
v_gene: TRBV11-2; j_gene: TRBJ2-1; CDR3aa: ASSWGGRGPLYNEQF
v_gene: TRBV10-3; j_gene: TRBJ1-3; CDR3aa: AISSRQGGNTIY
v_gene: TRBV2; j_gene: TRBJ2-7; CDR3aa: ASNKDYEQY
v_gene: TRBV28; j_gene: TRBJ2-2; CDR3aa: ASSLPAGQGAGELF
v_gene: TRBV5-1; j_gene: TRBJ2-3; CDR3aa: ASSPGWLAGSSTDTQY
v_gene: TRBV2; j_gene: TRBJ2-4; CDR3aa: ASRKDRAWGKNIQY
v_gene: TRBV27; j_gene: TRBJ2-3; CDR3aa: ASSLSSIASQY
v_gene: TRBV7-9; j_gene: TRBJ1-5; CDR3aa: ASSLAGDLYSNQPQH
v_gene: TRBV6-6; j_gene: TRBJ2-1; CDR3aa: ASSGQELVEQF
v_gene: TRBV30; j_gene: TRBJ2-2; CDR3aa: AWSVRRNTGELF
v_gene: TRBV6-5; j_gene: TRBJ2-1; CDR3aa: ASTLSGGLKTKQF
v_gene: TRBV28; j_gene: TRBJ1-2; CDR3aa: ASSLPEGANYGYT
v_gene: TRBV2; j_gene: TRBJ1-2; CDR3aa: ATTGTVAAYGYT
v_gene: TRBV27; j_gene: TRBJ2-1; CDR3aa: ASTLGGTGNEQF
v_gene: TRBV4-2; j_gene: TRBJ2-3; CDR3aa: ASSQDGRSTDTQY
v_gene: TRBV10-3; j_gene: TRBJ2-5; CDR3aa: AISESRKGQSSQETQY
v_gene: TRBV27; j_gene: TRBJ2-7; CDR3aa: ASSTAAGSSYEQY
v_gene: TRBV23-1; j_gene: TRBJ2-7; CDR3aa: ASSRGSGVWYGEQY
v_gene: TRBV6-6; j_gene: TRBJ2-7; CDR3aa: ASSTARGEQY
v_gene: TRBV10-3; j_gene: TRBJ1-1; CDR3aa: AISEKGEMNTEAF
v_gene: TRBV2; j_gene: TRBJ2-2; CDR3aa: ASRGTSGRATGELF
v_gene: TRBV6-5; j_gene: TRBJ2-7; CDR3aa: ASSYSKTGAYEQY
v_gene: TRBV11-2; j_gene: TRBJ2-5; CDR3aa: ASSAGPRETQY
v_gene: TRBV2; j_gene: TRBJ1-2; CDR3aa: ASSIQGGGYT
v_gene: TRBV11-3; j_gene: TRBJ2-7; CDR3aa: ASSLVIQGEGNEQY